A single sample gave rise to the 2 T cell receptor beta chains below, sequenced in a study of cytomegalovirus exposure and HLA in healthy donors. Amplification used 60 Vbeta primers and 13 Jbeta primers. Data came from immunoSEQ multiplex PCR; TCRdb stores just in-frame clones and leaves some out. The sample has approximately 110,000 clones; 73% are singletons. The sequenced material came from PBMCs. These receptors were taken from a woman in her 40s in good health and CMV-seronegative.

This rearrangement joins TRBV28 to TRBJ2-5, with a possible D match to TRBD1 (6 bases). Trimming removed 4 bases at V and 5 bases at J, with 17 bases between. Germline V gives CDR1 MDHEN, CDR2 SYDVKM. The CDR3 contains 15 residues. The CDR3 DNA reads TGTGCCAGCAGTTCCCGACAGGTCGGGACGGAGACCCAGTACTTC. It is translated as CASSSRQVGTETQYF.

The rearrangement joins TRBV25-1 to TRBJ1-4; 10 positions agree with TRBD1. Germline values: CDR1 MGHDK, CDR2 SYGVNS. CDR3 length: 18 residues. J gave up 7 bases and V 4 bases, and 15 bases lay outside the gene matches. CDR3 in amino acids: CASSGTGTGEGRVEKLFF. The DNA for the CDR3 is TGTGCCAGCAGTGGCACCGGGACAGGGGAGGGGAGAGTTGAAAAACTGTTTTTT.